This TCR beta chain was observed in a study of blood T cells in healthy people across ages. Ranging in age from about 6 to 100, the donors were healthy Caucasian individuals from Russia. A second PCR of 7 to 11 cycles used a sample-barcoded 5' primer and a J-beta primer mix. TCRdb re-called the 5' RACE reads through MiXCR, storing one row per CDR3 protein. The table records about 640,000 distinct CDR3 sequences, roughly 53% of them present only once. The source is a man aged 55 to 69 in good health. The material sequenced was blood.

The CDR3 reads CASSSDEGMYSPLHF. In nucleotides, the CDR3 is TGTGCCAGCAGTTCGGACGAGGGGATGTATTCACCCCTCCACTTT. The rearrangement uses TRBV2 and TRBJ1-6, with D perhaps matching TRBD1 (5 bases). CDR1 SNHLY and CDR2 FYNNEI come from the germline V gene. Between the trimmed V and J ends, which lost 5 bases and 8 bases, there was a span of 16 bases. The CDR3 is 15 residues long. Using reference TRBV2 and TRBJ1-6 for the parts outside the CDR3, the full variable domain is EPEVTQTPSHQVTQMGQEVILRCVPISNHLYFYWYRQILGQKVEFLVSFYNNEISEKSEIFDDQFSVERPDGSNFTLKIRSTKLEDSAMYFCASSSDEGMYSPLHFGNGTRLTVT.